What follows are 19 T cell receptor beta chains derived from one specimen sequenced in a study of cytomegalovirus exposure and HLA in healthy donors. The PCR employed 60 Vbeta primers together with 13 Jbeta primers. Clones were sequenced by immunoSEQ multiplex PCR, and TCRdb holds only the in-frame ones, with some missing. The sample carries 100,000 to 140,000 clones, 82% recorded once. The specimen sequenced was PBMCs. The receptors originated from a man aged 30 to 45 in good health and CMV-seropositive.

The V call is TRBV11-2, the J call TRBJ2-2; D gene uncertain. The V gene's germline CDR1 is SGHAT and CDR2 FQNNGV. V lost 6 bases, J lost 3 bases, and 8 bases lay in between. This CDR3 is 13 amino acids long. The CDR3 DNA reads TGTGCCAGCAGTCGGAGTTACACCGGGGAGCTGTTTTTT. It specifies CASSRSYTGELFF.

Comment on this clone: Other DNA sequences of this sample code for an identical CDR3. The rearrangement joins TRBV19 to TRBJ1-3; no reliable D call. In germline, CDR1 is LNHDA, CDR2 SQIVND (reference sequence). The CDR3 is 13 residues long. V lost 7 bases and J 1 base, leaving 8 bases between the germline ends. CDR3 sequence (DNA): TGTGCCAGTAACTTAGCGTCTGGAAACACCATATATTTT. Translation: CASNLASGNTIYF.

In this sample, this clone turned up once. The chain employs TRBV29-1 and TRBJ1-2; 7 bases are a match to TRBD1. Germline V gene lookup returns CDR1 SQVTM and CDR2 ANQGSEA. Germline trimming cut 2 bases from V and 10 bases from J; bases unmatched to any gene: 10. The CDR3 is 13 amino acids. The DNA of the CDR3 is TGCAGCGTTGAATCGGTGACAGGGACGACCTACACCTTC. Its protein product is CSVESVTGTTYTF.

The gene calls are TRBV7-8 and TRBJ1-5, with a tentative D call TRBD1 (6 bases). Trimming took 1 base from V and 0 from J, leaving 10 bases between them. The CDR3 spans 16 residues. Per germline, CDR1 SGHVS and CDR2 FQNEAQ. This CDR3 reads CASSLVTGISNQPQHF. CDR3 sequence (DNA): TGTGCCAGCAGCTTAGTTACAGGGATTAGCAATCAGCCCCAGCATTTT.

This sequence joins TRBV5-4 and TRBJ1-6, with 8 bases lining up with TRBD1. The V gene's germline CDR1 is SGHNT and CDR2 YYREEE (reference sequence). With 1 base clipped from V and 7 bases from J, the junction kept 1 base outside the gene matches. The CDR3 runs 14 residues. CDR3 in amino acids: CASSLRTGNSPLHF. The CDR3 DNA reads as TGTGCCAGCAGCTTGCGGACAGGGAATTCACCCCTCCACTTT.

The chain uses TRBV5-1 and TRBJ1-1; unclear D gene. This CDR3 is 11 amino acids long. Trimming pared 5 bases from V and 4 bases from J, leaving 6 bases between. From germline, CDR1 is SGHRS and CDR2 YFSETQ. The CDR3 DNA follows: TGCGCCAGCAGGGAGGCCACTGAAGCTTTCTTT. Protein product: CASREATEAFF.

This clone was recorded once. The chain couples TRBV6-5 to TRBJ2-1; 7 nucleotides line up with TRBD2. CDR1 and CDR2 from the germline V gene are MNHEY and SVGAGI. The CDR3 has 14 residues. J gave up 2 bases and V 6 bases, and 4 bases lay outside the gene matches. CDR3 coding DNA: TGTGCCAGCAGAGAAGGACTAGCCTACAATGAGCAGTTCTTC. As protein: CASREGLAYNEQFF.

This clone was counted between two and nine times. The rearrangement uses TRBV7-9 and TRBJ2-7; tentatively, D is TRBD1 (6 bases). The V gene lost 6 bases and the J gene lost 3 bases, with 6 bases spanning the gap. CDR1 and CDR2 (germline): SEHNR, FQNEAQ (reference sequence). The CDR3 spans 11 residues. CDR3 residues: CASRDSYEQYF. The CDR3 region has the DNA TGTGCCAGCAGGGACAGCTACGAGCAGTACTTC.

This chain connects TRBV28 to TRBJ1-1; 8 bases match TRBD1. CDR3 size: 15 residues. Trimming cost V 3 bases and J 1 base; bases outside gene matches: 4. Germline CDR1 reads MDHEN; CDR2 reads SYDVKM. CDR3 protein: CASSLGDRQNTEAFF. The CDR3 nucleotides are TGTGCCAGCAGTTTGGGGGACAGGCAGAACACTGAAGCTTTCTTT.

This clone was recorded only once. The chain has TRBV7-2 and TRBJ1-2; 9 nucleotides agree with TRBD1. The CDR3 contains 15 residues. The V segment lost 5 bases and the J segment 1 base; nucleotides outside the gene matches: 5. The germline gives CDR1 SGHTA, CDR2 FQGNSA. CDR3 protein: CASSPGQGYNYGYTF. The CDR3, as DNA: TGTGCCAGCAGCCCCGGACAGGGGTATAACTATGGCTACACCTTC.

The genes are TRBV5-1 and TRBJ2-5; a weak D match, TRBD2 (5 bases). The CDR3 runs to 14 residues. Germline V gene sequence: CDR1 SGHRS, CDR2 YFSETQ. V was pared by 1 base and J by 4 bases, with 11 bases between. CDR3 sequence: CASSLLGGRETQYF. CDR3 sequence (DNA): TGCGCCAGCAGCTTGTTAGGAGGACGAGAGACCCAGTACTTC.

The rearrangement uses TRBV2 and TRBJ2-1; TRBD2 agrees at 9 bases. The V segment lost 8 bases and the J segment 8 bases; nucleotides outside the gene matches: 13. CDR3 size: 15 residues. Per the germline V gene, CDR1 is SNHLY and CDR2 is FYNNEI. The CDR3 here is CASLYPAGGRDEQFF. CDR3 coding DNA: TGTGCCAGCCTATACCCAGCGGGGGGCAGGGATGAGCAGTTCTTC.

This clone was seen a few times. V is TRBV28 and J is TRBJ2-1; no clear D. The CDR3 extends over 12 amino acids. The germline gives CDR1 MDHEN, CDR2 SYDVKM. The germline V and J ends were trimmed by 3 bases and 7 bases, with 7 bases remaining between them. CDR3 coding DNA: TGTGCCAGCAGTTTTTTTCCGAATGAGCAGTTCTTC. It yields the protein CASSFFPNEQFF.

The rearrangement uses TRBV19 and TRBJ2-1; TRBD1 matches at 11 bases. The CDR3 spans 14 residues. With 8 bases clipped from V and 3 bases from J, the junction kept 3 bases outside the gene matches. From germline, CDR1 is LNHDA and CDR2 SQIVND (reference sequence). CDR3 DNA sequence: TGTGCCAGTCGGACAGGGGGCTTCTACAATGAGCAGTTCTTC. Protein sequence: CASRTGGFYNEQFF.

This chain joins TRBV12-5 and TRBJ2-7; 10 bases agree with TRBD1. V gave up 8 bases and J gave up 4 bases; unmatched junction bases: 2. The length of the CDR3 is 12 residues. Looked up from germline, CDR1 is LGHNT and CDR2 is FRNRAP. The CDR3 DNA sequence: TGTGCTAGTCGGACAGGGGGATACGAGCAGTACTTC. This gives the protein CASRTGGYEQYF.

The chain employs TRBV7-9 and TRBJ2-7, with TRBD1 matching over 8 bases. The germline V gene has CDR1 SEHNR and CDR2 FQNEAQ (reference sequence). The V segment lost 9 bases and the J segment 5 bases; nucleotides outside the gene matches: 6. CDR3 size: 12 residues. The CDR3 here is CASRTGIHEQYF. CDR3 in DNA: TGTGCCAGTAGGACAGGGATCCACGAGCAGTACTTC. Full variable domain (rest looked up from reference TRBV7-9 and TRBJ2-7): DTGVSQNPRHKITKRGQNVTFRCDPISEHNRLYWYRQTLGQGPEFLTYFQNEAQLEKSRLLSDRFSAERPKGSFSTLEIQRTEQGDSAMYLCASRTGIHEQYFGPGTRLTVT.

This clone has just a few counts. The rearrangement joins TRBV6-1 to TRBJ1-2, with D perhaps TRBD1 (5 bases). Germline V gene lookup returns CDR1 MNHNS and CDR2 SASEGT. This CDR3 has 14 amino acids. Trimming pared 5 bases from V and 6 bases from J, leaving 16 bases between. DNA of the CDR3: TGTGCCAGCAGTTATAACAGACAGCTTAATGGCTACACCTTC. Translating it yields CASSYNRQLNGYTF.

The rearrangement links TRBV5-6 to TRBJ2-5, with 11 bases identical to TRBD1. V dropped 2 bases and J dropped 5; count of bases not matched to a gene: 2. The CDR3 sequence is 14 residues long. Looked up from germline, CDR1 is SGHDT and CDR2 is YYEEEE. DNA for the CDR3: TGTGCCAGCAGCTTTGGGACAGGGGGGGAGACCCAGTACTTC. Amino acids: CASSFGTGGETQYF.

V is TRBV19 and J is TRBJ1-2, with D possibly TRBD1 on 5 matching bases. V was clipped by 3 bases and J by 5 bases, with 19 bases between them. Germline V gives CDR1 LNHDA, CDR2 SQIVND (reference sequence). The CDR3 is 16 amino acids. CDR3 nucleotide sequence: TGTGCCAGTAGTATCCCTCGAGAACAGGTACCTTATGGCTACACCTTC. Protein product: CASSIPREQVPYGYTF.